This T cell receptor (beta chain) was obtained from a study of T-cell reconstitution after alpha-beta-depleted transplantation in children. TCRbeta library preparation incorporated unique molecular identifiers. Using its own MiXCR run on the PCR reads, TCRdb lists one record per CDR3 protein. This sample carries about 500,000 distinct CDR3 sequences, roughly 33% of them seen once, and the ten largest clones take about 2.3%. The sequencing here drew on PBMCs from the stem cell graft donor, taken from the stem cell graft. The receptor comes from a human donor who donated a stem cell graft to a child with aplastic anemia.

The CDR3 sequence: CASSPLSGTGYTGELFF. CDR3 nucleotides: TGTGCCAGCAGCCCTCTCTCCGGGACGGGGTACACCGGGGAGCTGTTTTTT. V gene TRBV6-1 combines with J gene TRBJ2-2, with D perhaps being TRBD1 or TRBD2 (5 bases each). The CDR3 length is 17 residues. V was shortened by 6 bases and J by 3 bases, with 20 bases between the two germline ends. From germline, CDR1 is MNHNS and CDR2 SASEGT.